This T cell receptor beta chain came from a study of circulating tumor DNA in untreated peripheral T-cell lymphoma. Before treatment, baseline tumor tissue was collected for sequencing. Points from the study as a whole: Baseline tissues yielded 86% and baseline serum roughly 70% tumor-specific clonotype detection.

CDR1 is SGHNT, CDR2 YENEEA, per germline. V was trimmed by 0 bases and J by 8 bases, leaving 17 bases between them. This CDR3 is built from 16 residues. Clones were read by immunoSEQ multiplex PCR, and TCRdb kept only the in-frame ones, dropping some. This table has thousands of clones, 55% to 75% appearing once. This clone ranks as large. Its antigen is still unknown. The receptor was derived from a human donor with peripheral T-cell lymphoma. The source material was tumor tissue. The chain joins TRBV11-3 to TRBJ2-1, with a possible D match to TRBD2 (5 bases). CDR3 protein: CASSLEGLAGYYEQFF. The CDR3 DNA reads TGTGCCAGCAGCTTAGAAGGCCTAGCCGGGTATTATGAGCAGTTCTTC.